This TCR beta chain was sequenced for a study of blood T cell repertoires in COVID-19. Losses at the gene ends were 4 bases for V and 5 bases for J; bases not matched to a gene: 9. Germline V lookup: CDR1 MNHEY, CDR2 SMNVEV (reference sequence). The CDR3 consists of 15 residues. Repertoires were generated with immunoSEQ multiplex PCR, while TCRdb's copy carries only in-frame clones and drops some. Seen here are under 300,000 clones, nearly 90% observed once, and the top ten hold more than 1.5%. The sample was PBMCs or T cells enriched from blood (not recorded which). This clonotype was obtained from a woman aged 55-69 years who had recovered from COVID-19. V usage is TRBV27 and J usage is TRBJ2-5; 8 nucleotides align to TRBD1. The CDR3 coding sequence is TGTGCCAGCAGTTCGCGGACAGGGTTGACGGAGACCCAGTACTTC. It is translated as CASSSRTGLTETQYF.